These T cell receptor beta chains were read from a single sample in a study of T-cell reconstitution after alpha-beta-depleted transplantation in children. TCRdb re-analysed the PCR reads in MiXCR, keeping a single row per CDR3 protein. Altogether a few hundred thousand distinct CDR3 sequences are present, around 10% being singletons, with the ten largest covering around 2.3%. Sequencing used PBMCs from the stem cell graft donor, obtained from the stem cell graft. The source of these receptors is a human donor who donated a stem cell graft to a child with acute lymphoblastic leukemia. Each CDR3 is given with its conserved first and last residue. The D gene is left open where the match is weak. Part of the rows lack a size; the others show once, few, many or a class for expanded clones.

abundance	d_gene	v_gene	j_gene	CDR3nt	CDR3aa
NA	TRBD2	TRBV12-3/TRBV12-4	TRBJ2-1	TGTGCCAGCGCCGGGCGGGGGGCCCGGGGGACCGATGAGCAGTTCTTC	CASAGRGARGTDEQFF
NA	NA	TRBV7-3	TRBJ2-1	TGTGCCAGCAGCTTGATGGGCCGGGCGCAGAATGAGCAGTTCTTC	CASSLMGRAQNEQFF
NA	TRBD1	TRBV20-1	TRBJ1-1	TGCAGTGCTAGAGGGGACAGGGCCGGGTACACTGAAGCTTTCTTT	CSARGDRAGYTEAFF
few	TRBD1	TRBV27	TRBJ1-2	TGTGCCAGCAGTGCCCAACCGGGACAGGGGAACTATGGCTACACCTTC	CASSAQPGQGNYGYTF
many	NA	TRBV7-9	TRBJ2-3	TGTGCCAGCAGCTTAAGGCCCCTGGGGGCAGATACGCAGTATTTT	CASSLRPLGADTQYF
NA	TRBD2	TRBV28	TRBJ2-7	TGTGCCTGCAGCCACCGGGAGGGCATCCACGAGCAGTACTTC	CACSHREGIHEQYF
NA	TRBD2	TRBV5-6	TRBJ2-3	TGTGCCAGCAGCTGGGGTAGCGGGAGCACAGATACGCAGTATTTT	CASSWGSGSTDTQYF
few	NA	TRBV19	TRBJ2-2	TGTGCCAGTAGTACCGCCCTCACGAACACCGGGGAGCTGTTTTTT	CASSTALTNTGELFF
few	TRBD2	TRBV7-9	TRBJ2-7	TGTGCCAGCAGGCTAGGCGGGAGCCACGAGCAGTACTTC	CASRLGGSHEQYF
many	NA	TRBV20-1	TRBJ2-3	TGCAGTGCTATTCCGGGGGACACTTTCGCAGATACGCAGTATTTT	CSAIPGDTFADTQYF
many	NA	TRBV29-1	TRBJ2-1	TGCAGCGTTGATGGCGGTAGCTCCTACAATGAGCAGTTCTTC	CSVDGGSSYNEQFF
few	NA	TRBV7-9	TRBJ2-3	TGTGCCAGCAGCTTAGTGTCGGGGAAGAGCACAGATACGCAGTATTTT	CASSLVSGKSTDTQYF
few	NA	TRBV5-1	TRBJ1-1	TGCGCCAGCAGCTTAGGAGGGACCATGAACACTGAAGCTTTCTTT	CASSLGGTMNTEAFF
NA	TRBD2	TRBV4-1	TRBJ2-5	TGCGCCAGCAACCATGTGTTTGTTGGGCGGGAGTACCAAGAGACCCAGTACTTC	CASNHVFVGREYQETQYF
NA	TRBD2	TRBV27	TRBJ2-7	TGTGCCAGCAGCCGGGGGGGTTCCGCCTACGAGCAGTACTTC	CASSRGGSAYEQYF
few	NA	TRBV7-2	TRBJ2-7	TGTGCCAGCAGCTTAGCGGGAGGAATCGAGCAGTACTTC	CASSLAGGIEQYF
once	TRBD2	TRBV5-4	TRBJ2-2	TGTGCCAGCAGCTCACCGGGACTAGCGGGAGCGGCGAACACCGGGGAGCTGTTTTTT	CASSSPGLAGAANTGELFF
many	NA	TRBV5-6	TRBJ1-4	TGTGCCAGCACCTCCGGGACGGGGAATGAAAAACTGTTTTTT	CASTSGTGNEKLFF
few	NA	TRBV28	TRBJ2-3	TGTGCCAGCACCAACGTGGGGGGTGGTACGCAGTATTTT	CASTNVGGGTQYF
few	NA	TRBV4-2	TRBJ2-1	TGTGCCAGCAGCCAAGAATACTACAATGAGCAGTTCTTC	CASSQEYYNEQFF
few	TRBD1	TRBV6-4	TRBJ2-5	TGTGCCAGCAGTGCCTTTTCGGGACAGGGTTTCTGGGACCAACAAGAGACCCAGTACTTC	CASSAFSGQGFWDQQETQYF
few	TRBD1	TRBV27	TRBJ2-1	TGTGCCAGCAGTACAGACAGGGGCTACAATGAGCAGTTCTTC	CASSTDRGYNEQFF